This T cell receptor beta chain was observed in a study of spatial heterogeneity in lung cancer. At the level of the study: Beta-chain sequences were consistently detected more often than alpha-chain sequences. More than eight raw reads, on average, carried each unique TCR and UMI combination. Study observations and caveats: Detection of ubiquitous tumor TCRs in blood was higher at resection than follow-up.

Time point noted: sample taken at primary tumor resection. Unsorted whole RNA of tumor, nontumor lung or frozen PBMC was sequenced. Unique molecular identifiers tagged every individual TCR cDNA molecule. TCRdb independently ran MiXCR on the 5' RACE reads; one entry per CDR3 protein. The sample yields 40,000 or so distinct CDR3 sequences, 6.5% to 8.5% seen once. A few counts support this clonotype. Its antigen is still unknown. J gave up 6 bases and V 7 bases, and 13 bases lay outside the gene matches. The CDR3 is 16 residues long. Germline loops: CDR1 KGHDR, CDR2 SFDVKD. The receptor was derived from a male donor with early-stage non-small cell lung cancer. Sequenced here: PBMCs, sampled at surgery. V usage is TRBV24-1 and J usage is TRBJ2-1; 8 positions match TRBD2. CDR3 amino acids: CATRGSGEATSNEQFF. CDR3 in DNA: TGTGCCACCAGGGGTAGCGGGGAAGCCACCTCCAATGAGCAGTTCTTC.